This passage covers 29 T cell receptor beta chains from one sample sequenced in a study of shared clonotypes between healthy human individuals. The method was immunoSEQ multiplex PCR; TCRdb's version includes in-frame clones alone and lacks a portion of them. The repertoire consists of over a million clones, with more than 75% occurring once and the leading ten covering under 0.65%. The specimen was memory CD4+ T cells from PBMCs. The subset: CD45RA-negative fraction. These receptor sequences come from a man aged 18 to 35 in good health. Some clones in this sample may be carry-over from other donors' samples.

As regards this clone: The same CDR3 can be traced to other DNA sequences in this sample. The J gene is TRBJ1-2, the V gene TRBV30; D not resolved. V lost 0 bases, J lost 5 bases, and 4 bases lay in between. Germline V gene data show CDR1 as GTSNPN and CDR2 as SVGIG (reference sequence). CDR3 size: 11 residues. The CDR3 is CAWSVGYGYTF. The DNA of the CDR3 is TGTGCCTGGAGTGTGGGGTATGGCTACACCTTC. The full variable domain, in which reference TRBV30 and TRBJ1-2 provide the parts outside the CDR3, is SQTIHQWPATLVQPVGSPLSLECTVEGTSNPNLYWYRQAAGRGLQLLFYSVGIGQISSEVPQNLSASRPQDRQFILSSKKLLLSDSGFYLCAWSVGYGYTFGSGTRLTVV.

This clone was observed once. J is TRBJ2-1 and V is TRBV4-3, with 8 bases matching TRBD2. The CDR3 has 17 amino acids. J gave up 6 bases and V 0 bases, and 10 bases lay outside the gene matches. Germline V gene lookup returns CDR1 LGHNA and CDR2 YSLEER. The CDR3 sequence is CASSQEVGTSLPNEQFF. For the CDR3, the DNA is TGCGCCAGCAGCCAAGAGGTGGGGACTAGTCTACCCAATGAGCAGTTCTTC.

The V gene is TRBV4-1, the J gene TRBJ2-2, with D uncertain. The germline CDR1 and CDR2 sequences are MGHRA and YSYEKL. The CDR3 is 14 residues long. V was shortened by 4 bases and J by 6 bases, with 12 bases between the two germline ends. In nucleotides, the CDR3 is TGCGCCAGCAGCCGAGAAGGGCTCGCCGGGGAGCTGTTTTTT. It yields the protein CASSREGLAGELFF.

This chain joins TRBV6-5 and TRBJ1-2, with D possibly TRBD1 on 5 matching bases. Trimming removed 0 bases from V and 7 bases from J, with 12 bases in between. The CDR3 length is 14 residues. Germline V lookup: CDR1 MNHEY, CDR2 SVGAGI. CDR3 coding DNA: TGTGCCAGCAGTTACTCCACCCAGCAGGGTGGCTACACCTTC. It codes for CASSYSTQQGGYTF.

This clone appeared a single time. In DNA form, the CDR3 reads TGTGCCAGCAGCTCGGGACAGGGGGAATACAATGAGCAGTTCTTC. Protein: CASSSGQGEYNEQFF. This sequence joins TRBV5-4 and TRBJ2-1; 11 bases line up with TRBD1. The CDR3 extends over 15 amino acids. V dropped 3 bases and J dropped 4; count of bases not matched to a gene: 3. Germline V gene data show CDR1 as SGHNT and CDR2 as YYREEE (reference sequence).

This rearrangement joins TRBV27 to TRBJ2-5; D perhaps matches TRBD1 (6 bases). The CDR3 is 15 residues long. V lost 6 bases and J 4 bases, leaving 18 bases between the germline ends. Germline CDR1 reads MNHEY; CDR2 reads SMNVEV (reference sequence). CDR3 nucleotides: TGTGCCAGCAGCACAAACAGGGCGACGGCAGAGACCCAGTACTTC. Translated, it gives CASSTNRATAETQYF.

V gene TRBV7-9 combines with J gene TRBJ1-4, with 8 positions matching TRBD1. The J segment lost 8 bases and the V segment lost 3 bases, leaving 8 bases of the junction unmatched. In germline, CDR1 is SEHNR, CDR2 FQNEAQ (reference sequence). The CDR3 length is 15 residues. CDR3 sequence reads: CASSFGQGADEKLFF. The CDR3 DNA sequence: TGTGCCAGCAGCTTCGGGCAGGGGGCCGACGAAAAACTGTTTTTT.

This chain connects TRBV14 to TRBJ1-2; D is undetermined. From germline, CDR1 is SGHDN and CDR2 FVKESK. CDR3 length: 15 amino acids. V was trimmed by 1 base and J by 2 bases, leaving 11 bases between them. Here the CDR3 DNA reads TGTGCCAGCAGCCAAGGCGTCAGAGGAAACTATGGCTACACCTTC. Its protein product is CASSQGVRGNYGYTF.

The V gene is TRBV7-9, the J gene TRBJ1-4; a possible D gene is TRBD1 (5 bases). The CDR3 extends over 13 amino acids. V lost 7 bases and J lost 4, with 10 bases in between. Germline-derived CDR1 and CDR2 are SEHNR and FQNEAQ (reference sequence). The CDR3 DNA sequence: TGTGCCAGCAAGGGGTCAGTTAATGAAAAACTGTTTTTT. Translation: CASKGSVNEKLFF.

Concerning this clone: Within the sample, other DNA sequences also encode this same CDR3. The chain couples TRBV7-3 to TRBJ2-1; the match to TRBD2 covers 7 bases. CDR1 is SGHTA, CDR2 FQGTGA, per germline. The CDR3 is 15 residues long. V lost 1 base to trimming and J lost 5 bases; unmatched junction nucleotides: 5. The CDR3 DNA reads TGTGCCAGCAGCTTAATCAGCGGGACTCACAATGAGCAGTTCTTC. It encodes CASSLISGTHNEQFF.

This clone was recorded only once. The genes are TRBV5-1 and TRBJ2-5, with 13 positions matching TRBD2. The CDR3 extends over 16 amino acids. Germline lookup yields CDR1 SGHRS and CDR2 YFSETQ. The V gene end was trimmed by 4 bases and the J gene end by 5 bases; junction bases not matched to a gene: 8. The CDR3 DNA reads TGCGCCAGCAGCGGTGGACTAGCGGGAGCCCCCGAGACCCAGTACTTC. Translated, it gives CASSGGLAGAPETQYF.

This clone has ten or more counts. The chain carries TRBV15 and TRBJ1-1; D is ambiguous. The CDR3 contains 17 residues. The V gene lost 0 bases and the J gene lost 6 bases, with 20 bases spanning the gap. Germline V gives CDR1 LNHNV, CDR2 YYDKDF (reference sequence). The chain's CDR3 is CATSRDLGFSAIAEAFF. Written as DNA, the CDR3 is TGTGCCACCAGCAGAGATCTTGGCTTCTCCGCGATCGCTGAAGCTTTCTTT.

The chain is built from TRBV18 and TRBJ2-1; possible D gene TRBD2, 6 bases. Deletions cut 2 bases from V and 3 bases from J, with 11 bases between. The CDR3 sequence is 15 residues long. Germline CDR1 and CDR2: KGHSH and LQKENI. CDR3 in amino acids: CASSPSRDFYNEQFF. The CDR3 DNA is TGTGCCAGCTCACCATCCCGGGACTTCTACAATGAGCAGTTCTTC.

This clone was picked up one time. The J gene is TRBJ1-2, the V gene TRBV5-6, with D possibly being TRBD1 (5 bases). Germline CDR1 SGHDT, CDR2 YYEEEE. CDR3 size: 14 residues. The V end lost 4 bases, the J end lost 4 bases, and 14 bases lay between the germline ends. CDR3 sequence reads: CASSRAGPGYGYTF. CDR3 bases: TGTGCCAGCAGCCGGGCGGGGCCTGGCTATGGCTACACCTTC.

This clone was found a few times. The CDR3 coding sequence is TGCGCCAGCAGCCTTCTCGTTCGGGGGGAGAATGGCTACACCTTC. This codes for CASSLLVRGENGYTF. The rearrangement links TRBV4-3 to TRBJ1-2; the D gene is possibly TRBD1 (5 bases). Trimming cost V 4 bases and J 6 bases, with 18 bases left between them. CDR1 is LGHNA and CDR2 is YSLEER in the germline V gene. This CDR3 is 15 amino acids long.

The chain carries TRBV5-1 and TRBJ2-7; no firm D call. Germline V gene sequence: CDR1 SGHRS, CDR2 YFSETQ. V gave up 5 bases and J gave up 9 bases, with 21 bases separating them. The length of the CDR3 is 14 residues. This CDR3 reads CASRIGSPARVQYF. As DNA, the CDR3 is TGCGCCAGCAGGATCGGGTCACCGGCTAGAGTGCAGTACTTC.

This chain uses TRBV2 with TRBJ2-5; the match to TRBD2 covers 8 bases. Germline CDR1 reads SNHLY; CDR2 reads FYNNEI. This CDR3 is 15 amino acids long. Unmatched junction bases numbered 11, after V lost 4 bases and J lost 7 bases. The CDR3 nucleotides read TGTGCCAGCAGTGTTGGAGCGGGAGCCAAGGGGACCCAGTACTTC. It specifies CASSVGAGAKGTQYF.

This clone was counted only a few times. This chain links TRBV5-1 with TRBJ1-2, with 7 bases that match TRBD1. This CDR3 is 13 amino acids long. Germline V lookup: CDR1 SGHRS, CDR2 YFSETQ. Unmatched junction bases numbered 7, after V lost 4 bases and J lost 7 bases. CDR3 region: CASSDTGVGGYTF. For the CDR3, the DNA is TGCGCCAGCAGCGATACAGGGGTAGGTGGCTACACCTTC. Drawing the rest from reference TRBV5-1 and TRBJ1-2, the complete variable domain is KAGVTQTPRYLIKTRGQQVTLSCSPISGHRSVSWYQQTPGQGLQFLFEYFSETQRNKGNFPGRFSGRQFSNSRSEMNVSTLELGDSALYLCASSDTGVGGYTFGSGTRLTVV.

A few counts support this clone. This may stem from a read error, because a much larger clone lies one nucleotide away. Other DNA sequences in the sample encode the same CDR3. The chain employs TRBV6-5 and TRBJ1-2; no firm D call. Germline assignment: CDR1 MNHEY and CDR2 SVGAGI. V was cut by 4 bases and J by 4 bases, with 4 bases left in between. The CDR3 totals 11 residues. The CDR3 DNA follows: TGTGCCAGCAGTTCCGGCTATGGCTACACCTTC. Its translation: CASSSGYGYTF.

This sequence joins TRBV5-6 and TRBJ1-2; unclear D gene. Between the trimmed V and J ends, which lost 0 bases and 0 bases, there was a span of 6 bases. This CDR3 spans 14 amino acids. From germline, CDR1 is SGHDT and CDR2 YYEEEE. CDR3 coding DNA: TGTGCCAGCAGCTTGGCCGGGGCTAACTATGGCTACACCTTC. The encoded protein is CASSLAGANYGYTF. Variable domain in full (rest from reference TRBV5-6 and TRBJ1-2): DAGVTQSPTHLIKTRGQQVTLRCSPKSGHDTVSWYQQALGQGPQFIFQYYEEEERQRGNFPDRFSGHQFPNYSSELNVNALLLGDSALYLCASSLAGANYGYTFGSGTRLTVV.

This clone was seen once. The rearrangement uses TRBV9 and TRBJ1-3; D may be TRBD1 (5 bases). CDR3 length equals 16 residues. Per the germline V gene, CDR1 is SGDLS and CDR2 is YYNGEE. The ends were cut back, 4 bases at V and 2 bases at J, with 16 bases in the middle. The CDR3 is CASSLREGYTGNTIYF. The CDR3 bases are TGTGCCAGCAGCCTAAGGGAGGGGTATACTGGAAACACCATATATTTT.

In regard to this clone: This may arise from a read error, as a much more abundant clone is one base away. The chain is built from TRBV6-5 and TRBJ1-1; tentative D call: TRBD1 (6 bases). With 5 bases removed from V and 0 bases from J, the gap between germline ends came to 7 bases. The CDR3 is 13 amino acids. CDR1 and CDR2 (germline): MNHEY, SVGAGI. CDR3 loop: CASSPGVNTEAFF. The CDR3, as DNA: TGTGCCAGCAGTCCAGGGGTGAACACTGAAGCTTTCTTT.

The rearrangement uses TRBV5-1 and TRBJ1-1; a possible D gene is TRBD1 (6 bases). This CDR3 region has 13 residues. The V gene lost 7 bases and the J gene lost 6 bases, with 16 bases spanning the gap. Germline assignment: CDR1 SGHRS and CDR2 YFSETQ. The CDR3 loop is CASGTGHGAEAFF. The CDR3 DNA sequence: TGCGCCAGCGGAACGGGACACGGCGCTGAAGCTTTCTTT. The variable domain in full, with the rest retrieved from reference TRBV5-1 and TRBJ1-1, is KAGVTQTPRYLIKTRGQQVTLSCSPISGHRSVSWYQQTPGQGLQFLFEYFSETQRNKGNFPGRFSGRQFSNSRSEMNVSTLELGDSALYLCASGTGHGAEAFFGQGTRLTVV.

The chain uses TRBV7-3 and TRBJ2-1; D might be TRBD1 or TRBD2, each matching 5 bases. The V end was cut by 0 bases, the J end by 8 bases, with 23 bases between. Germline V gene sequence: CDR1 SGHTA, CDR2 FQGTGA. The CDR3 loop spans 18 amino acids. The CDR3 here is CASSLTGKLGLRADEQFF. CDR3 bases: TGTGCCAGCAGCTTAACGGGGAAACTGGGGCTGAGGGCGGATGAGCAGTTCTTC.

This clone was counted a single time. This sequence joins TRBV15 and TRBJ2-7; D uncertain. The germline V gene encodes CDR1 LNHNV and CDR2 YYDKDF (reference sequence). V gave up 0 bases and J gave up 6 bases, with 9 bases separating them. This CDR3 spans 13 amino acids. CDR3: CATSRDFGREQYF. The CDR3, as DNA: TGTGCCACCAGCAGAGATTTCGGGCGCGAGCAGTACTTC.

This clone was detected only a few times. V usage is TRBV28 and J usage is TRBJ2-5, with no clear D. This CDR3 comprises 13 residues. The germline V and J ends were trimmed by 2 bases and 4 bases, with 8 bases remaining between them. Looked up from germline, CDR1 is MDHEN and CDR2 is SYDVKM. The CDR3 region is CASSLTRLETQYF. In nucleotides, the CDR3 is TGTGCCAGCAGTTTAACCCGGTTAGAGACCCAGTACTTC.

This rearrangement joins TRBV28 to TRBJ1-4; 7 nucleotides match TRBD1. V shed 2 bases and J 4 bases; nucleotides not matched to a gene: 4. Per germline, CDR1 MDHEN and CDR2 SYDVKM. The CDR3 is 15 residues long. For the CDR3, the DNA is TGTGCCAGCAGTTTACCAGGGGGGGGTAATGAAAAACTGTTTTTT. It is translated as CASSLPGGGNEKLFF.

The chain joins TRBV10-3 to TRBJ2-1, with 11 bases aligning to TRBD2. Germline V gene data show CDR1 as ENHRY and CDR2 as SYGVKD. Trimming removed 6 bases from V and 7 bases from J; junction bases left unmatched: 8. This CDR3 region has 15 residues. CDR3 sequence (DNA): TGTGCCATCAGGGATAGCGGGAGGGCCGAAAATGAGCAGTTCTTC. Translating gives CAIRDSGRAENEQFF.

V is TRBV18 and J is TRBJ2-7, with TRBD1 identical over 8 bases. The CDR3 is 16 amino acids. The V and J ends lost 0 bases and 2 bases, in that order; junction bases with no gene match: 6. The germline V gene has CDR1 KGHSH and CDR2 LQKENI. CDR3 sequence (DNA): TGTGCCAGCTCACCACCATTCGGGACAGGTGCCTACGAGCAGTACTTC. This encodes CASSPPFGTGAYEQYF. Variable domain in full (rest from reference TRBV18 and TRBJ2-7): NAGVMQNPRHLVRRRGQEARLRCSPMKGHSHVYWYRQLPEEGLKFMVYLQKENIIDESGMPKERFSAEFPKEGPSILRIQQVVRGDSAAYFCASSPPFGTGAYEQYFGPGTRLTVT.